This TCR beta chain appears in the sequencing data of a study of cytomegalovirus exposure and HLA in healthy donors. Study-level background: Unique TCR beta sequences numbering about 100 million came from approximately 180 million T cells in an earlier analysis.

Use of 60 Vbeta and 13 Jbeta primers characterized the PCR. Assay used: immunoSEQ multiplex PCR; TCRdb lists only in-frame clones, some missing. The data hold fewer than 95,000 clones, with 76% observed a single time. Points from the study as a whole: Later analysis identified about 17,000 TCR beta sequences associated with HLA alleles, using a false discovery rate threshold of 0.05.

Comments on this clone: The target antigen is unknown.

Germline values: CDR1 ENHRY, CDR2 SYGVKD. V was shortened by 6 bases and J by 0 bases, with 18 bases between the two germline ends. This CDR3 region has 17 residues. Unrecorded immune exposure was likely among donors, who were nominally healthy when sampled. The source is a man aged 35 to 55 in good health and CMV-seronegative. Sequenced: PBMCs. The rearrangement joins TRBV10-3 to TRBJ2-1; TRBD1 is a possible D gene (6 bases). CDR3 nucleotide sequence: TGTGCCATCAGCAGGGGTGGGGGTGACAGCTCCTACAATGAGCAGTTCTTC. It translates to CAISRGGGDSSYNEQFF.